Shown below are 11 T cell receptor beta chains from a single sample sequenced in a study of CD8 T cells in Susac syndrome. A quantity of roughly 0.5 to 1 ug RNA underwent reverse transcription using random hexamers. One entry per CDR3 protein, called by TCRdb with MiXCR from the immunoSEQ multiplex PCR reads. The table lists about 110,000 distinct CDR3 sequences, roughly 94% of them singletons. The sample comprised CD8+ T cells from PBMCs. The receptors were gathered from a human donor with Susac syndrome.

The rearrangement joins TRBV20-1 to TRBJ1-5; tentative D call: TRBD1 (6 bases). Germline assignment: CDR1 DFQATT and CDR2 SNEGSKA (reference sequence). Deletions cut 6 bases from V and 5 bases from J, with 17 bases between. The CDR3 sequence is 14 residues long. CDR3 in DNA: TGCAGTGCAACCTACCGGGACACCGATCAGCCCCAGCATTTT. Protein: CSATYRDTDQPQHF.

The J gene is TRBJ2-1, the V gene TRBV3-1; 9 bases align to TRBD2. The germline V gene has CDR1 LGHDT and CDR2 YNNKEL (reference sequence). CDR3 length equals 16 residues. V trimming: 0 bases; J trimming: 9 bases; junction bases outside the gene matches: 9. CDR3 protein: CASSQDWLAGRPEQFF. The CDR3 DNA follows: TGTGCCAGCAGCCAAGACTGGCTAGCGGGGCGTCCTGAGCAGTTCTTC.

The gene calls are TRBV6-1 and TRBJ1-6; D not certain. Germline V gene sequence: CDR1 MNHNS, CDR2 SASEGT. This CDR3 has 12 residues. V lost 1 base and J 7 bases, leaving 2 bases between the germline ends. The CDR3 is CASSEGNSPLHF. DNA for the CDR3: TGTGCCAGCAGTGAAGGAAATTCACCCCTCCACTTT.

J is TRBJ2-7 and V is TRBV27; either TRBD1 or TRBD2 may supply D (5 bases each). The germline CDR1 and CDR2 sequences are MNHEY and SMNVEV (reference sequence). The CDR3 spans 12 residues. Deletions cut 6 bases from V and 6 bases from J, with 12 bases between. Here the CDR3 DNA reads TGTGCCAGCAGCCGCGTTGGGGGCGAGCAGTACTTC. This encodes CASSRVGGEQYF.

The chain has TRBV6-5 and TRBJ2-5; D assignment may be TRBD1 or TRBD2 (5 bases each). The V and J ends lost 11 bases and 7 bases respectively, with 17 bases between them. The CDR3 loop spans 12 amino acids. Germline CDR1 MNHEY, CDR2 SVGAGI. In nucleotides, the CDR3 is TGTGCCTCAAGGGGACCCACTGGGACCCAGTACTTC. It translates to CASRGPTGTQYF.

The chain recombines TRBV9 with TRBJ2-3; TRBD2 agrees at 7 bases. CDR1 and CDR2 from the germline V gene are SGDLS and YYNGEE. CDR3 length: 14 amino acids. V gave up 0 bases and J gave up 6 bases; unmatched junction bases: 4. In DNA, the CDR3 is TGTGCCAGCAGCGTAGCTAGCGGAGCGGATACGCAGTATTTT. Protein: CASSVASGADTQYF.

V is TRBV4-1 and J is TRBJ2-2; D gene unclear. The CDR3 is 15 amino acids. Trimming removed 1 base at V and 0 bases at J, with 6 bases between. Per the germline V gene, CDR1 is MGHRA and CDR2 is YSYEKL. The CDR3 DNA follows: TGCGCCAGCAGCCAAGCGTGGGCGAACACCGGGGAGCTGTTTTTT. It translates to CASSQAWANTGELFF.

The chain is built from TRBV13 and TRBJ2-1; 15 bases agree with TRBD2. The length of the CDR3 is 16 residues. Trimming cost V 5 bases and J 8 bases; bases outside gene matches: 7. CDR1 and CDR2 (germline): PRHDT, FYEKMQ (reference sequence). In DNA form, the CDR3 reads TGTGCCAGCAGCCCCCGGACTAGCGGGGGGGAGTATGAGCAGTTCTTC. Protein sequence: CASSPRTSGGEYEQFF.

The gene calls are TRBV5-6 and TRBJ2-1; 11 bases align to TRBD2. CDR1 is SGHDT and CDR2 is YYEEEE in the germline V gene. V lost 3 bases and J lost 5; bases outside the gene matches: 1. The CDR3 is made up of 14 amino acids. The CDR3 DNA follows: TGTGCCAGCAGCTGGGGACTAGCGGACAATGAGCAGTTCTTC. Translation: CASSWGLADNEQFF.

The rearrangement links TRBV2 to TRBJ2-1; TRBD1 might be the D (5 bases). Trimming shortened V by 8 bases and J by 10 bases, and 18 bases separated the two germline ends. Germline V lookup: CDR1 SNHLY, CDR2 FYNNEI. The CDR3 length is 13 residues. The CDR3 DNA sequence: TGTGCCAGCGGGCGCAGGGTAATCGAGGAGCAGTTCTTC. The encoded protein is CASGRRVIEEQFF. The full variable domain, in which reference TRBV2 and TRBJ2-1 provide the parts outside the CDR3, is EPEVTQTPSHQVTQMGQEVILRCVPISNHLYFYWYRQILGQKVEFLVSFYNNEISEKSEIFDDQFSVERPDGSNFTLKIRSTKLEDSAMYFCASGRRVIEEQFFGPGTRLTVL.

The CDR3 loop reads CSVEEAGLEQYF. The CDR3 DNA reads as TGCAGCGTTGAAGAGGCGGGGTTGGAGCAGTACTTC. V and J are TRBV29-1 and TRBJ2-7, with a tentative D call TRBD2 (6 bases). This CDR3 comprises 12 residues. Between the trimmed V and J ends, which lost 0 bases and 7 bases, there was a span of 10 bases. Germline V gives CDR1 SQVTM, CDR2 ANQGSEA.